A few counts support the clone carrying this TCR beta chain. Antigen: not known. The source of the sample is a study of T cell repertoires in cytomegalovirus infection. Across the whole study: A matching HLA type, together with CMV infection, was signaled by public TCR beta signatures. Overall study findings and caveats: Cumulative frequency (of public TCR beta family members) identified carriers of CMV plus the relevant HLA. Across the ex vivo response, the dominant clonotypes were HLA-C-restricted CMV-specific TCR beta clonotypes.

Using its own MiXCR run on the reads, TCRdb lists one record per CDR3 protein. Of 170,000 or so distinct CDR3 sequences in the sample, approximately 18% were seen once. Trimming removed 3 bases at V and 4 bases at J, with 10 bases between. The CDR3 sequence is 13 residues long. The receptor comes from a human donor in good health (CMV status not recorded). Some clones in this sample may be carry-over from other donors' samples. The J gene is TRBJ2-7, the V gene TRBV12-3 or TRBV12-4; possible D gene TRBD1, 5 bases. The sequencing sample was made of CD8+ T cells from PBMCs. The CDR3 nucleotides are TGTGCCAGCAGTTTGAAGGGGTCATACGAGCAGTACTTC. Its protein product is CASSLKGSYEQYF.